Reported below is one T cell receptor (beta chain). Antigen: not known. This record belongs to a study of PD-1 blockade in classical Hodgkin lymphoma. Every patient relapsed after autologous stem cell transplantation, and brentuximab vedotin exposure varied. When best responses were assessed, they were complete response, partial response or progressive disease. The CDR3 is made up of 15 amino acids. Germline-derived CDR1 and CDR2 are SGDLS and YYNGEE. The germline V and J ends were trimmed by 0 bases and 2 bases, with 11 bases remaining between them. Sequenced by immunoSEQ multiplex PCR; TCRdb stores in-frame clones only, minus some. The profile covers about 84,000 clones, with about nine tenths appearing a single time and about 20% taken by the ten largest. Regarding the study as a whole: Newly diagnosed and completely responding patients shared comparable baseline diversity. A reduction in baseline TCR diversity was reportedly seen in newly diagnosed patients relative to healthy donors.

This chain links TRBV9 with TRBJ1-1; D remains ambiguous. The sample here was peripheral blood mononuclear cells (PBMCs), taken at baseline. The receptor's source is a human donor with classical Hodgkin lymphoma. CDR3 loop: CASSVATGRNTEAFF. Written as DNA, the CDR3 is TGTGCCAGCAGCGTAGCTACGGGGAGAAACACTGAAGCTTTCTTT.